The clone carrying this T cell receptor beta chain was counted only a few times. Primed by a sample-barcoded 5' primer and a J-beta primer mix, a second PCR proceeded for roughly 7 to 12 cycles. TCRdb independently ran MiXCR on the 5' RACE reads; one entry per CDR3 protein. Altogether about 700,000 distinct CDR3 sequences are present, about 30% being singletons, with the ten largest covering 15%. The data originate from a study of blood T cells in healthy people across ages. The CDR3 covers 15 residues. Losses at the gene ends were 4 bases for V and 8 bases for J; bases not matched to a gene: 14. Looked up from germline, CDR1 is SGHRS and CDR2 is YFSETQ.

Sequenced material: blood. The receptor comes from a woman older than 75 in good health. The chain employs TRBV5-1 and TRBJ1-2, with 7 bases matching TRBD1. The DNA of the CDR3 is TGCGCCAGCAGCCCCGACAGGGAAGGACGGAGGGGCTACACCTTC. It translates to CASSPDREGRRGYTF.